This T cell receptor (beta chain) was captured by sequencing in a study of control samples from healthy donors and cancer patients. This table comes from immunoSEQ multiplex PCR, and its TCRdb copy is limited to in-frame clones, with some not included. The sample carries roughly 100,000 clones, around four fifths recorded once. The CDR3 is 12 residues long. The germline V and J ends were trimmed by 0 bases and 8 bases, with 4 bases remaining between them. Germline CDR1 LGHDT, CDR2 YNNKEL (reference sequence). The sequencing sample was made of blood. The clonotype comes from a woman in her forties or fifties in good health. The chain joins TRBV3-1 (or the pseudogene TRBV3-2) to TRBJ1-4, with D unresolved. CDR3 DNA sequence: TGTGCCAGCAGCCAAGAACGAGAAAAACTGTTTTTT. Residues: CASSQEREKLFF.